Listed below are T cell receptor beta chains from one sample, sequenced in a study of cytomegalovirus exposure and HLA in healthy donors. Produced via immunoSEQ multiplex PCR; TCRdb's table is partial and in-frame only. This sample yields over 150,000 clones, of which approximately 72% are seen a single time; about 3% belongs to the top ten. The sample consisted of PBMCs. The receptors here all came from a young man in good health and CMV-seronegative. The CDR3 runs from the conserved cysteine through the conserved F or W. The D gene is left open where the match is weak. Not all rows give a size; the values are once, few, many and, for expanded clones, a class.

D gene	clone size	V gene	J gene	CDR3 DNA	CDR3 protein
NA	NA	TRBV5-6	TRBJ2-3	TGTGCCAGCAGCCTCTACCCATCGGGAGATACGCAGTATTTT	CASSLYPSGDTQYF
TRBD2	NA	TRBV5-6	TRBJ2-1	TGTGCCAGCCCTTTGGAGCGGGGATCCTACAATGAGCAGTTCTTC	CASPLERGSYNEQFF
NA	NA	TRBV6-4	TRBJ1-1	TGTGCCAGCAGTGACTCGAGCCTAACTGAAGCTTTCTTT	CASSDSSLTEAFF
NA	NA	TRBV6-1	TRBJ2-4	TGTGCCAGCAGCGAGACCTACGGGGACATTCAGTACTTC	CASSETYGDIQYF
TRBD2	NA	TRBV7-2	TRBJ2-1	TGTGCCAGCACCGAACGGGCTAGCGGGGGTATTGAGCAGTTCTTC	CASTERASGGIEQFF
TRBD2	NA	TRBV27	TRBJ2-1	TGTGCCAGCAGTCCCTCGCTAGCGGGGGTCTCCTACAATGAGCAGTTCTTC	CASSPSLAGVSYNEQFF
NA	NA	TRBV30	TRBJ1-1	TGTGCCTGGAGTCCCTGGAACACTGAAGCTTTCTTT	CAWSPWNTEAFF
NA	NA	TRBV28	TRBJ1-3	TGTGCCAGCAGTCCTCCCACGAGCTCTGGAAACACCATATATTTT	CASSPPTSSGNTIYF
NA	NA	TRBV27	TRBJ1-3	TGTGCCAGCAGTTTAACGGGGGGAACTGGAAACACCATATATTTT	CASSLTGGTGNTIYF
TRBD1	NA	TRBV13	TRBJ1-1	TGTGCCAGCAGCGCTAGACAGGGGTGGGACACTGAAGCTTTCTTT	CASSARQGWDTEAFF
TRBD1	once	TRBV19	TRBJ1-2	TGTGCCAGTAGTCCCTCCTGGGACAGGGCTAACTATGGCTACACCTTC	CASSPSWDRANYGYTF
NA	few	TRBV14	TRBJ1-1	TGTGCCAGCAGCCAAGACAGGTTACTGAACACTGAAGCTTTCTTT	CASSQDRLLNTEAFF
TRBD2	NA	TRBV5-1	TRBJ2-3	TGCGCCAGCAGCCTGACTAGCGGGGGGCGGGATACGCAGTATTTT	CASSLTSGGRDTQYF
NA	NA	TRBV6-5	TRBJ1-4	TGTGCCAGCAGACAGCGGGACGAACTGTTTTTT	CASRQRDELFF
NA	NA	TRBV21-1	TRBJ1-2	TGTGCCAGCAGCAAAGGAATGGAATCCAGGGCTAACTATGGCTACACCTTC	CASSKGMESRANYGYTF
TRBD1	NA	TRBV6-5	TRBJ1-1	TGTGCCAGCACGGGACAGGGGACTGAAGCTTTCTTT	CASTGQGTEAFF
NA	once	TRBV7-6	TRBJ1-4	TGTGCCAGCAGCCGATCCCAACAGGGAATGGCTGAAAAACTGTTTTTT	CASSRSQQGMAEKLFF
TRBD1	once	TRBV6-1	TRBJ1-6	TGTGCCAGCAGTGAAAGGACAGGGCTCTCACCCCTCCACTTT	CASSERTGLSPLHF
NA	NA	TRBV6-5	TRBJ1-2	TGTGCCAGCAGTTCCGACAAGGCTGGCTACACCTTC	CASSSDKAGYTF
TRBD1	NA	TRBV25-1	TRBJ2-7	TGTGCCAGCAGTGAAGGGACAGGGTATATCTACGAGCAGTACTTC	CASSEGTGYIYEQYF
TRBD2	once	TRBV4-1	TRBJ2-5	TGCGCCAGCAGCACCGGGACTAGCGGGGGGAGAGAGACCCAGTACTTC	CASSTGTSGGRETQYF
NA	NA	TRBV5-6	TRBJ2-6	TGTGCCAGCAGCCCGCTCGGGGGGCCCGGGGCCAACGTCCTGACTTTC	CASSPLGGPGANVLTF
NA	NA	TRBV28	TRBJ1-2	TGTGCCAGCAGTTTACCCCTGGGAGCTATTAACTATGGCTACACCTTC	CASSLPLGAINYGYTF
NA	NA	TRBV27	TRBJ1-5	TGTGCCAGCAGTTTAATCTTCCAGGGGAATCAGCCCCAGCATTTT	CASSLIFQGNQPQHF